This T cell receptor beta chain was identified in a study of shared clonotypes between healthy human individuals. Clones were sequenced by immunoSEQ multiplex PCR, and TCRdb holds only the in-frame ones, with some missing. The sample has 400,000 to 550,000 clones; roughly 78% are singletons. Genomic DNA, for the unsorted samples, came from some 100 million PBMCs. With 0 bases removed from V and 5 bases from J, the gap between germline ends came to 10 bases. This CDR3 is 14 amino acids long. Germline values: CDR1 LNHNV, CDR2 YYDKDF (reference sequence). The chain links TRBV15 to TRBJ2-5; TRBD1 might be the D (5 bases). The sequenced material came from PBMCs. The origin of this receptor is a woman in her 40s in good health. Some clones in this sample may be carry-over from other donors' samples. The CDR3 nucleotides read TGTGCCACCAGCAGAGAAGGACATAGCGAGACCCAGTACTTC. It codes for CATSREGHSETQYF.